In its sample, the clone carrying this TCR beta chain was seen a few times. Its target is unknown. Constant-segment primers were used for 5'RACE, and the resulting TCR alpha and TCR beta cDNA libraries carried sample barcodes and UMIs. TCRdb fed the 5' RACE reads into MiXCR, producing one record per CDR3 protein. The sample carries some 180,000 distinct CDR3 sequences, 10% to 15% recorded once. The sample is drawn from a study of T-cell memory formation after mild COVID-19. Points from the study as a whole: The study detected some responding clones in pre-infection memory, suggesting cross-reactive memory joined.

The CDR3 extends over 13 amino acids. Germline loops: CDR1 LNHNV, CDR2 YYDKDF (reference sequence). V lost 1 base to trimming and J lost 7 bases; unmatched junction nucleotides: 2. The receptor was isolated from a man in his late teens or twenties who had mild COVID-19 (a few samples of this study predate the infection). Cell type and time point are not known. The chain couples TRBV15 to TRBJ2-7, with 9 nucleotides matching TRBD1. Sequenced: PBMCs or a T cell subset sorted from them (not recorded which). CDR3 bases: TGTGCCACCAGCAGAGGGGGGACAGGGGAGCAGTACGTC. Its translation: CATSRGGTGEQYV.